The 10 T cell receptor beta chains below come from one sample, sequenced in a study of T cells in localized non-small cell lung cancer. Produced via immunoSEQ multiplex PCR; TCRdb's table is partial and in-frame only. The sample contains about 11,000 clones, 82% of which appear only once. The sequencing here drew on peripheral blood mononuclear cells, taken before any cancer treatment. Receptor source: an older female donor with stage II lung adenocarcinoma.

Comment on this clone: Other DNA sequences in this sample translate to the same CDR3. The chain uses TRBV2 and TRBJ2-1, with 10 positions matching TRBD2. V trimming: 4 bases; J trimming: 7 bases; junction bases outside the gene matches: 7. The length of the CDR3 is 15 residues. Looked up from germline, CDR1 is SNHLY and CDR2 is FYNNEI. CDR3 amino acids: CASSGSGGAFNEQFF. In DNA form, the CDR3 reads TGTGCCAGCAGTGGGAGCGGGGGGGCCTTTAATGAGCAGTTCTTC.

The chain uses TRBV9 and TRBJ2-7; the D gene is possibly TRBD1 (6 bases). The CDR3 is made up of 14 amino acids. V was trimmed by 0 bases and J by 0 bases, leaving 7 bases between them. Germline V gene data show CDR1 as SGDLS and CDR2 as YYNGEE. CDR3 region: CASSVVGASYEQYF. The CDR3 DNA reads TGTGCCAGCAGCGTAGTGGGGGCCTCCTACGAGCAGTACTTC.

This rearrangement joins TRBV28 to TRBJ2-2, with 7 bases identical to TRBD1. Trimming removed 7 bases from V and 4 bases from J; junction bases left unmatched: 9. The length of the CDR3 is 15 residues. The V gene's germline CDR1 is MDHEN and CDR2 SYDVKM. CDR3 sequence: CASTRQGATTGELFF. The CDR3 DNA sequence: TGTGCCAGCACTAGACAGGGTGCCACCACCGGGGAGCTGTTTTTT.

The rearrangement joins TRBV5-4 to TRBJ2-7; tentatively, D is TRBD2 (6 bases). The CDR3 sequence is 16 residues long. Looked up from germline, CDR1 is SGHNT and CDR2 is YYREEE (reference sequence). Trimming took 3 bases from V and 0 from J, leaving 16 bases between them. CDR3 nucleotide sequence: TGTGCCAGCAGCTCCCATCGAAGCGGGTCCTCCTACGAGCAGTACTTC. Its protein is CASSSHRSGSSYEQYF. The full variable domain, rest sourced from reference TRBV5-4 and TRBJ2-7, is ETGVTQSPTHLIKTRGQQVTLRCSSQSGHNTVSWYQQALGQGPQFIFQYYREEENGRGNFPPRFSGLQFPNYSSELNVNALELDDSALYLCASSSHRSGSSYEQYFGPGTRLTVT.

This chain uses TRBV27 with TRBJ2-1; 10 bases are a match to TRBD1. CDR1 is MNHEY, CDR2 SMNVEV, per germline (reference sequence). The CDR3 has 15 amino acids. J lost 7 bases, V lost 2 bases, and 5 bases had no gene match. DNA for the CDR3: TGTGCCAGCAGTTTAGGGGACAGGGGTCGGAATGAGCAGTTCTTC. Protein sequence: CASSLGDRGRNEQFF.

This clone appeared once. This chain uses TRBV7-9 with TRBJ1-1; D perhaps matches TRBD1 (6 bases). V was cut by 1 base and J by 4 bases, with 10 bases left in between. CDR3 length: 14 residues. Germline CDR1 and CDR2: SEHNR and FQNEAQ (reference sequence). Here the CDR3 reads CASSLEGRGTEAFF. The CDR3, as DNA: TGTGCCAGCAGCTTAGAAGGCAGGGGCACTGAAGCTTTCTTT.

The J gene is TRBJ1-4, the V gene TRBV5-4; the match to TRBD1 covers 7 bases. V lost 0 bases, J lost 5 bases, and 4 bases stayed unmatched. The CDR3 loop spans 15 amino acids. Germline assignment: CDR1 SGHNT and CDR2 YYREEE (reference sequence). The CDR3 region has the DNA TGTGCCAGCAGCTTGGGGGTCAGGGGGAATGAAAAACTGTTTTTT. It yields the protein CASSLGVRGNEKLFF.

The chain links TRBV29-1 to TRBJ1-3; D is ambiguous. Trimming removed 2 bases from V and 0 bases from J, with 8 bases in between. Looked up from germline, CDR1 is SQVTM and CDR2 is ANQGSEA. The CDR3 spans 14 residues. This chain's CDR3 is CSVESGFSGNTIYF. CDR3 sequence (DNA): TGCAGCGTTGAATCAGGTTTCTCTGGAAACACCATATATTTT.

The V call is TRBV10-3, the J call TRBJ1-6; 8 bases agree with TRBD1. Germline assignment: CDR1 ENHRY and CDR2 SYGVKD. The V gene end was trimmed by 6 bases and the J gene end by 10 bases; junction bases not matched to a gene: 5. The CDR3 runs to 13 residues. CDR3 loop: CAIRGQAGSPLHF. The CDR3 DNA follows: TGTGCCATCAGGGGACAGGCGGGCTCACCCCTCCACTTT.

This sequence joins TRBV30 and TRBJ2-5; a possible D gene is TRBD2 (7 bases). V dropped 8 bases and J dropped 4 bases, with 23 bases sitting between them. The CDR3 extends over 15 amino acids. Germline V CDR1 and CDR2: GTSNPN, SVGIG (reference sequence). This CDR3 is CAISRGGARGETQYF. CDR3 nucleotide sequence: TGTGCCATCTCCCGTGGGGGGGCTCGGGGAGAGACCCAGTACTTC.